This T cell receptor beta chain was sequenced during a study of early T cells in non-severe SARS-CoV-2 infection. Study overall: Chains were not paired, and sequencing was done on bulk RNA from unsorted whole blood.

Study conclusions and caveats: Using VDJdb, the matching emphasized anti-spike CD8 responses while missing private and CD4 specificities.

V was shortened by 5 bases and J by 6 bases, with 16 bases between the two germline ends. The length of the CDR3 is 14 residues. Per the germline V gene, CDR1 is MNHNS and CDR2 is SASEGT. The protocol attached unique molecular identifiers to individual cDNA molecules. TCRdb reanalysed the 5' RACE reads using MiXCR and keeps one entry per CDR3 protein. Of tens of thousands of distinct CDR3 sequences in the sample, 5% to 6.5% were seen once. This clonotype was detected many times. Its antigen is undetermined. The receptor was isolated from an adult who was a healthcare worker with PCR-confirmed SARS-CoV-2 infection or an uninfected control (not recorded which). The sample here was whole blood, taken at baseline. The chain couples TRBV6-1 to TRBJ1-2; D ambiguous. The CDR3 nucleotides read TGTGCCAGCAGTCGACTACTAGCGAATCATGGCTACACCTTC. Translating it yields CASSRLLANHGYTF.